This TCR beta chain appears in the sequencing data of a study of response to subunit inactivated influenza vaccine. Overall study results and limits: The authors suggested that few new T cells are recruited per seasonal influenza vaccination.

Note on this clonotype: No antigen is known for it. One end of the junction does not line up with germline, which may come from a read error.

Each CDR3 protein gets one entry after TCRdb re-called the RT-PCR reads with MiXCR. The table shows some 850,000 distinct CDR3 sequences, with 18% occurring only once. This TCR was sampled from a man aged 50-60 years who received an inactivated influenza vaccine. The material sequenced was PBMCs from blood, taken roughly 5 days after vaccination.

CDR3 nucleotide sequence: TGTGCCAGCTCACCACCAGACGGACGACTTGACTTC. Translating it yields CASSPPDGRLDF. The chain has TRBV18 and TRBJ2-7; D call uncertain. CDR3 length: 12 residues. Germline V gene sequence: CDR1 KGHSH, CDR2 LQKENI.